This note documents a single T cell receptor beta chain sequence. Additional DNA sequences in this sample encode the identical CDR3. This sample was included in a study of radiotherapy plus CTLA-4 blockade in lung cancer. In germline, CDR1 is KGHSH, CDR2 LQKENI. The CDR3 spans 12 residues. V was pared by 3 bases and J by 0 bases, with 1 base between. Assay: immunoSEQ multiplex PCR; the TCRdb copy retains only in-frame clones and omits some. Of about 78,000 clones listed, approximately 86% are singletons. Sequencing was performed on peripheral blood, taken from a patient treated with radiotherapy plus ipilimumab. This receptor was identified in a human donor with non-small cell lung cancer who had stable disease on radiotherapy plus ipilimumab. The chain joins TRBV18 to TRBJ2-3; no firm D call. CDR3: CASSPSTDTQYF. CDR3 coding DNA: TGTGCCAGCTCACCCAGCACAGATACGCAGTATTTT.